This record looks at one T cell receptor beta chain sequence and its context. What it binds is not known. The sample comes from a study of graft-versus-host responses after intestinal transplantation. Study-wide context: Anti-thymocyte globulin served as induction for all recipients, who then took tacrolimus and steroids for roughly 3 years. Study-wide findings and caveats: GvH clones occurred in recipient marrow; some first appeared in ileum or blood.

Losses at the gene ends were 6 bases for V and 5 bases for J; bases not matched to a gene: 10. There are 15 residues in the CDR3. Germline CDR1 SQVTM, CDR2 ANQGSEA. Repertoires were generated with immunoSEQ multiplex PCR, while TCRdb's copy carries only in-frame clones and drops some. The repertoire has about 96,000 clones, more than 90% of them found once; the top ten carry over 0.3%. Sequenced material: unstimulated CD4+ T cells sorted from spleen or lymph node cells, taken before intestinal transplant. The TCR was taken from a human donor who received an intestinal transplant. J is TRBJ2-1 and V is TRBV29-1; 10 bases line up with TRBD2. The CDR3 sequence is CSVYGLAGVDNEQFF. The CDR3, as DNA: TGCAGCGTCTACGGTCTAGCGGGAGTCGACAATGAGCAGTTCTTC.